This T cell receptor (beta chain) was recovered during a study of T cell responses to AZD1222 COVID-19 vaccine. On the study more broadly: Analyses pooled second doses at about 4 or about 12 weeks. Study-wide results and caveats: Across spike, vaccine-associated CD4 TCRs were found, dominant at 160-218 and 743-854.

Germline V gene data show CDR1 as KGHDR and CDR2 as SFDVKD. The CDR3 is 12 amino acids. Trimming pared 7 bases from V and 5 bases from J, leaving 10 bases between. In regard to this clone: Its antigen is not known.

Assay: immunoSEQ multiplex PCR; the TCRdb copy retains only in-frame clones and omits some. This sample has around 250,000 clones, with over 85% found just once. This clonotype was sampled from an adult in good health. This specimen was peripheral blood, taken on day 0 of AZD1222 vaccination. This chain connects TRBV24-1 to TRBJ1-1; D gene unclear. CDR3: CATSLWLTEAFF. For the CDR3, the DNA is TGTGCCACCAGCCTGTGGTTGACTGAAGCTTTCTTT.